The present T cell receptor beta chain was sequenced within a study of blood T cell repertoires in COVID-19. Study-level background: Sites across the United States, Italy and Spain contributed samples from acute and convalescent COVID-19.

Recruited during active infection, patients (from Seattle) were subsequently followed longitudinally. This CDR3 spans 14 amino acids. V was trimmed by 1 base and J by 7 bases, leaving 11 bases between them. In germline, CDR1 is SGHVS, CDR2 FQNEAQ. Only in-frame clones appear in the TCRdb table, and some are missing; sequencing was by immunoSEQ multiplex PCR. The data hold 300,000 to 350,000 clones, with around 90% observed a single time. Specimen: peripheral blood. The rearrangement links TRBV7-8 to TRBJ1-3, with D hard to call. This clonotype originated in a man aged 30 to 39 with COVID-19, enrolled during active disease. CDR3: CASSLVVNGNTIYF. CDR3 bases: TGTGCCAGCAGCTTAGTTGTCAACGGGAACACCATATATTTT.